The following is a TCR beta chain sequence with its context. Punch biopsies of lesional scalp, plus peripheral blood, were taken from alopecia areata patients. PBMCs yielded sorted CD4+ and CD8+ T cells. This sample is part of a study of CD8+ T cells in alopecia areata. Looking at the study overall: It was oral tofacitinib, at 5 to 10 mg twice daily, that treated patients received. Tofacitinib ran for 6 to 18 months before 6 months off drug.

Germline V lookup: CDR1 SGHDT, CDR2 YYEEEE. This CDR3 comprises 14 residues. Extraction and reverse transcription of RNA yielded cDNA as the sequencing template. Assay used: immunoSEQ multiplex PCR; TCRdb lists only in-frame clones, some missing. This sample yields 150,000 or so clones, of which around 71% are seen a single time; about an eighth belongs to the top ten. The chain uses TRBV5-6 and TRBJ2-5; D ambiguous. With the DNA end fitting TRBJ2-7 better, the J assignment may be wrong. This specimen consisted of CD8+ T cells sorted from blood, obtained at week 0. This TCR was sampled from a human donor with alopecia areata. The CDR3 DNA reads TGTGCCAGCAGCTTGGTCGGGCAGTCCTACGAGCAGTACTTC. Its translation is CASSLVGQSYEQYF.